This TCR beta chain is drawn from a study of T cells expressing NK-cell markers. Study-level background: It was sorted CD3+CD56+NKG2C+, CD3+CD56+NKG2C- and CD3+CD56-NKG2C+ T cells that supplied the TCR beta repertoires.

Study results and limitations: The study found these clonotypes also leading the CD3+CD56-NKG2C+ fraction in a few donors. Clones of NKG2C+ T cells that had expanded were of unclear HCMV specificity.

UMIs accompanied the 5'RACE template switching by which TCR beta cDNA was made. TCRdb reprocessed the 5' RACE reads and reports one entry per CDR3 protein, with no DNA. Its clone listing holds a few hundred thousand distinct CDR3 sequences. From germline, CDR1 is MNHEY and CDR2 SMNVEV (reference sequence). The CDR3 contains 16 residues. On this clonotype: Its antigen remains unknown.

The chain links TRBV27 to TRBJ1-6; TCRdb gives TRBD1 as the D gene, but with no DNA this cannot be confirmed. The clonotype was recovered from a man between 18 and 69 years old in good health. Sequencing used blood T cells: a sorted CD56 or NKG2C T cell subset, CD4+ or CD8+ T cells, or bulk PBMC T cells (not recorded which). The CDR3: CASSLSTGVINSPLHF.